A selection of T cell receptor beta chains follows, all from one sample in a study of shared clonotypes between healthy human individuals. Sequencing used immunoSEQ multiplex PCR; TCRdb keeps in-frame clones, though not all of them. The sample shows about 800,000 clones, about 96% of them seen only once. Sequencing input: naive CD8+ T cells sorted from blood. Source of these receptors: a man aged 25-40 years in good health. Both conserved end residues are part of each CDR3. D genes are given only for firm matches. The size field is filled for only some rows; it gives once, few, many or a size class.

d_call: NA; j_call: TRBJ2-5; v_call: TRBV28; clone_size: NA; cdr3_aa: CASSFPPEGETQYF; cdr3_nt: TGTGCCAGCAGTTTTCCCCCGGAGGGGGAGACCCAGTACTTC
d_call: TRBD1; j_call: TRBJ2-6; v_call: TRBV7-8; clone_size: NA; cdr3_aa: CASSSPGQGHTGANVLTF; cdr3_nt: TGTGCCAGCAGTTCTCCGGGACAGGGGCATACTGGGGCCAACGTCCTGACTTTC
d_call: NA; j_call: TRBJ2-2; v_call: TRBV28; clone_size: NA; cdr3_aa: CASSPPLGGDNTGELFF; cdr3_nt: TGTGCCAGCAGTCCCCCCCTGGGGGGAGATAACACCGGGGAGCTGTTTTTT
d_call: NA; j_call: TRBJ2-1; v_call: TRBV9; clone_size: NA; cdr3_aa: CASSVVGIEQFF; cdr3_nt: TGTGCCAGCAGCGTAGTGGGAATTGAGCAGTTCTTC
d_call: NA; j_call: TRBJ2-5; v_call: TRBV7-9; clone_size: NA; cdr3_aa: CASSPPGQDQETQYF; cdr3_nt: TGTGCCAGCAGCCCCCCTGGACAAGACCAAGAGACCCAGTACTTC
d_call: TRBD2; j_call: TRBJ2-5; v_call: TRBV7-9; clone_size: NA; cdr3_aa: CASSGISGGRETQYF; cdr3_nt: TGTGCCAGCAGCGGTATTAGCGGGGGGCGGGAGACCCAGTACTTC
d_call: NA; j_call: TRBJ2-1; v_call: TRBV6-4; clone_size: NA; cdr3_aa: CASSDEWVPYNEQFF; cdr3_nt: TGTGCCAGCAGTGACGAGTGGGTTCCCTACAATGAGCAGTTCTTC
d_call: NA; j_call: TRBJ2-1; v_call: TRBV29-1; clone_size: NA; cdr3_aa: CSVDGRNEQFF; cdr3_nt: TGCAGCGTTGATGGGCGCAATGAGCAGTTCTTC
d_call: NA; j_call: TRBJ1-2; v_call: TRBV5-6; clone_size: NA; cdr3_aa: CASTLLVVPYGYTF; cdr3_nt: TGTGCCAGCACCCTGCTCGTGGTACCCTATGGCTACACCTTC
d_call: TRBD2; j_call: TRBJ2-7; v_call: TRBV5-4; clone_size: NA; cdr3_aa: CASSSGLAGDGETYEQYF; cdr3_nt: TGTGCCAGCAGCTCCGGACTAGCGGGAGATGGGGAGACCTACGAGCAGTACTTC
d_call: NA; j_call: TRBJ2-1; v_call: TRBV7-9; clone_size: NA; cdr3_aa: CASSFGPVDEQFF; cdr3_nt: TGTGCCAGCAGCTTTGGACCAGTAGATGAGCAGTTCTTC
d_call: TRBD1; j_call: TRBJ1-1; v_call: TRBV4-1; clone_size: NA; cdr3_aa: CASSTTGGFTEAFF; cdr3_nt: TGCGCCAGCAGCACGACAGGGGGCTTCACTGAAGCTTTCTTT
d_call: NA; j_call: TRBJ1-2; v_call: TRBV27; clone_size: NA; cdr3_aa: CASSLGTGYGYTF; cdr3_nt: TGTGCCAGCAGTTTGGGTACGGGCTATGGCTACACCTTC
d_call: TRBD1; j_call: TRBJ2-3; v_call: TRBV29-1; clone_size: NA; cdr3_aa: CSVEDRLVGQGFTDTQYF; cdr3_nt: TGCAGCGTTGAAGATCGTCTAGTGGGACAGGGATTCACAGATACGCAGTATTTT
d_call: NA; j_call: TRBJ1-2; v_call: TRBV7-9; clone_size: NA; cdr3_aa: CASSLERAAGYTF; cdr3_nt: TGTGCCAGCAGCTTAGAGAGGGCTGCTGGCTACACCTTC
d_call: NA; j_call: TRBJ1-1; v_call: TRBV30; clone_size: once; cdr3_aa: CAWRGQANTEAFF; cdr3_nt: TGTGCCTGGAGGGGGCAGGCCAACACTGAAGCTTTCTTT
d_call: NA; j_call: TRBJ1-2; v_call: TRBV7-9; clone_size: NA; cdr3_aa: CASSSSRDSYTF; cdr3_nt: TGTGCCAGCAGCTCCTCACGGGATAGCTACACCTTC
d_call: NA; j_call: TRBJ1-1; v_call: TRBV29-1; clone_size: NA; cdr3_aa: CSVEQNTEAFF; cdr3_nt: TGCAGCGTTGAACAGAACACTGAAGCTTTCTTT
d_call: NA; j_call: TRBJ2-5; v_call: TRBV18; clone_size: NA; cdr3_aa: CASSPDWPYQETQYF; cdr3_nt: TGTGCCAGCTCACCGGACTGGCCGTACCAAGAGACCCAGTACTTC
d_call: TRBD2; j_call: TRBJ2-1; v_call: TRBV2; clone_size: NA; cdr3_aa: CASPLAGGAYNEQFF; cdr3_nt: TGTGCCAGCCCTCTAGCGGGGGGGGCTTACAATGAGCAGTTCTTC
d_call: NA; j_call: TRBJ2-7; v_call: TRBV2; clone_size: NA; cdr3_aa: CASSPDSSYEQYF; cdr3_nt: TGTGCCAGCAGCCCCGACTCATCCTACGAGCAGTACTTC
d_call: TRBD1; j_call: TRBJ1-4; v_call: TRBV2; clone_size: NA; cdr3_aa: CASSEETGAWTTNEKLFF; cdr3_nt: TGTGCCAGCAGTGAAGAGACAGGGGCCTGGACAACTAATGAAAAACTGTTTTTT
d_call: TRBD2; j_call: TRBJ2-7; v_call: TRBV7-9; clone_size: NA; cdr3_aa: CASSPPREESYEQYF; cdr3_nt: TGTGCCAGCAGCCCGCCCCGGGAGGAGTCCTACGAGCAGTACTTC
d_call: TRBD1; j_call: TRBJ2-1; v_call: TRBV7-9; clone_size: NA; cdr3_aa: CASSPRTGNALIVYEQFF; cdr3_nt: TGTGCCAGCAGCCCCCGGACAGGGAATGCTTTGATAGTCTATGAGCAGTTCTTC
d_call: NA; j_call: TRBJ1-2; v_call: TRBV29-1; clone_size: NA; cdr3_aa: CSVGEPRGYTF; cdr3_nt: TGCAGCGTTGGGGAGCCTAGGGGCTACACCTTC
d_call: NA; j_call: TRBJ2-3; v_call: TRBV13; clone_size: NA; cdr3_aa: CASSYGADTQYF; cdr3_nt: TGTGCCAGCAGCTACGGGGCGGATACGCAGTATTTT
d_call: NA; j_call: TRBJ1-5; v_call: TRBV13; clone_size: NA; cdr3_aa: CASSSSESNQPQHF; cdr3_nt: TGTGCCAGCAGCTCATCGGAGAGCAATCAGCCCCAGCATTTT